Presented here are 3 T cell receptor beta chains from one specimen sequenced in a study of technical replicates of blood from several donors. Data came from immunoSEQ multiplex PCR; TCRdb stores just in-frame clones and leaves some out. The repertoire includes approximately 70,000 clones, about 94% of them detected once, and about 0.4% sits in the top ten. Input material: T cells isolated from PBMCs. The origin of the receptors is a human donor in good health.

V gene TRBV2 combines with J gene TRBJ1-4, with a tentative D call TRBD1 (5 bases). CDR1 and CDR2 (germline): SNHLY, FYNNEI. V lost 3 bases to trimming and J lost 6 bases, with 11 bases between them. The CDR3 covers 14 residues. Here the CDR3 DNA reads TGTGCCAGCAGTGAGGCAGGGTTTGATGAAAAACTGTTTTTT. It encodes CASSEAGFDEKLFF.

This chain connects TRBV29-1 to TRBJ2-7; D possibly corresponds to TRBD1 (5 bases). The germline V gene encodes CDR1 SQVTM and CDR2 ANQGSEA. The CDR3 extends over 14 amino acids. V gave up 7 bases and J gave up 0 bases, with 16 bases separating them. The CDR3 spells CSALQVGSSYEQYF. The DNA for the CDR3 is TGCAGCGCATTACAGGTGGGGTCCTCCTACGAGCAGTACTTC.

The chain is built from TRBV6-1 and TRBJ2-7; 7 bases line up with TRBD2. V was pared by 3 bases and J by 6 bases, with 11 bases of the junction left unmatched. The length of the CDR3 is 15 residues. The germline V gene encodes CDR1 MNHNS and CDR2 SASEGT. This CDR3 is CASSDWRERLGEQYF. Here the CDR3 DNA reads TGTGCCAGCAGTGACTGGCGGGAGCGTCTTGGCGAGCAGTACTTC.